The 26 T cell receptor beta chains below come from one sample, sequenced in a study of B cell selection in AIRE deficiency. The table came from immunoSEQ multiplex PCR; TCRdb's copy has only in-frame clones and leaves some out. The sample holds approximately 26,000 clones, about 90% seen once. Regulatory T cells were sorted as CD4+CD25hiCD127low/negative cells. Material for sequencing was CD4+CD25+ Tregs sorted from PBMCs. All receptors derive from a human donor in good health.

This clone was observed a single time. The chain has TRBV18 and TRBJ1-1; D uncertain. This CDR3 region has 13 residues. V gave up 8 bases and J gave up 1 base, with 11 bases separating them. Germline V gives CDR1 KGHSH, CDR2 LQKENI. Here the CDR3 reads CASRLRGNTEAFF. DNA of the CDR3: TGTGCCAGCCGCCTACGGGGGAACACTGAAGCTTTCTTT.

The J gene is TRBJ2-7, the V gene TRBV7-9, with 7 bases fitting TRBD1. Trimming at V came to 4 bases and at J to 6 bases, leaving 12 bases not matched to a gene. This CDR3 contains 15 residues. CDR1 SEHNR and CDR2 FQNEAQ come from the germline V gene (reference sequence). The CDR3 nucleotides read TGTGCCAGCAGCTCCAGCCAGGGGACAGTTGCCGAGCAGTACTTC. As protein: CASSSSQGTVAEQYF.

This sequence joins TRBV20-1 and TRBJ2-3; D uncertain. The germline V and J ends were trimmed by 6 bases and 6 bases, with 10 bases remaining between them. CDR1 is DFQATT, CDR2 SNEGSKA, per germline (reference sequence). The CDR3 contains 11 residues. The CDR3 loop is CSAAVGDTQYF. The CDR3 bases are TGCAGTGCCGCCGTGGGTGATACGCAGTATTTT.

This clone was observed once. The missing conserved phenylalanine or tryptophan at the end of this CDR3 makes a read error likely. The limits of the CDR3 on the DNA are not certain, so only TCRdb's listed CDR3 is given. The chain uses TRBV14 and TRBJ1-2; TRBD1, the table's D call, was not compared with the DNA. Per germline, CDR1 SGHDN and CDR2 FVKESK. A total of 12 residues make up the CDR3, ends included. The CDR3 here is CASSRDRGHVFS.

The chain combines TRBV11-2 with TRBJ1-2, with D possibly being TRBD1 (5 bases). Germline V gives CDR1 SGHAT, CDR2 FQNNGV. The V end was cut by 5 bases, the J end by 4 bases, with 17 bases between. CDR3 size: 15 residues. This CDR3 is CASSPLLTVGYGYTF. The CDR3 coding sequence is TGTGCCAGCAGCCCTCTACTGACAGTGGGCTATGGCTACACCTTC.

The chain combines TRBV6-6 with TRBJ1-2, with D hard to call. Trimming shortened V by 2 bases and J by 8 bases, and 12 bases separated the two germline ends. CDR1 and CDR2 from the germline V gene are MNHNY and SVGAGI (reference sequence). This CDR3 contains 13 residues. CDR3 region: CASSYEGAGGYTF. CDR3 nucleotide sequence: TGTGCCAGCAGTTACGAGGGCGCGGGCGGCTACACCTTC.

The genes are TRBV2 and TRBJ2-3; D is possibly TRBD1 or TRBD2 (5 bases each). The CDR3 length is 18 residues. Trimming shortened V by 7 bases and J by 4 bases, and 27 bases separated the two germline ends. Germline V lookup: CDR1 SNHLY, CDR2 FYNNEI. The CDR3 nucleotides read TGTGCCAGCAACTCTGGCCCGGCGATAGGGACGGGTTCAGATACGCAGTATTTT. Encoded protein: CASNSGPAIGTGSDTQYF.

This rearrangement joins TRBV7-8 to TRBJ2-3; D gene uncertain. This CDR3 is 12 amino acids long. The germline V gene has CDR1 SGHVS and CDR2 FQNEAQ. V lost 7 bases and J 2 bases, leaving 7 bases between the germline ends. CDR3 residues: CASTSSTDTQYF. CDR3 sequence (DNA): TGTGCCAGCACCTCGTCCACAGATACGCAGTATTTT. Using reference TRBV7-8 and TRBJ2-3 for the parts outside the CDR3, the full variable domain is GAGVSQSPRYKVAKRGQDVALRCDPISGHVSLFWYQQALGQGPEFLTYFQNEAQLDKSGLPSDRFFAERPEGSVSTLKIQRTQQEDSAVYLCASTSSTDTQYFGPGTRLTVL.

The rearrangement joins TRBV19 to TRBJ2-3; 8 positions match TRBD2. With V trimmed by 1 base and J by 2 bases, 5 bases remained unmatched. The CDR3 length is 16 residues. Germline CDR1 is LNHDA and CDR2 is SQIVND (reference sequence). For the CDR3, the DNA is TGTGCCAGTAGTATAGGGGCTAGCGGGTTCACAGATACGCAGTATTTT. It is translated as CASSIGASGFTDTQYF.

The chain combines TRBV1 with TRBJ1-1; no DNA check was done on the table's D call, TRBD1. TRBV1 is termed a pseudogene. The CDR3 is 15 amino acids. The CDR3 nucleotides are TGCACCAGCAGCCAACAACAACAGGGGTGCACTGAAGCTTTCTTT. It specifies CTSSQQQQGCTEAFF.

This chain connects TRBV27 to TRBJ1-1; D perhaps matches TRBD1 (5 bases). The V gene lost 0 bases and the J gene lost 5 bases, with 7 bases spanning the gap. Germline V lookup: CDR1 MNHEY, CDR2 SMNVEV (reference sequence). The CDR3 totals 13 residues. The CDR3 coding sequence is TGTGCCAGCAGTTTATCAGGGGAAACTGAAGCTTTCTTT. It translates to CASSLSGETEAFF.

The CDR3 reads CASKIRDLSYNEQFF. The CDR3 region has the DNA TGCGCCAGCAAAATCAGGGACTTATCATACAATGAGCAGTTCTTC. The rearrangement joins TRBV10-2 to TRBJ2-1, with D possibly being TRBD2 (6 bases). Germline CDR1 WSHSY, CDR2 SAAADI. This CDR3 comprises 15 residues. Trimming removed 7 bases at V and 4 bases at J, with 17 bases between.

The chain links TRBV4-1 to TRBJ1-4, with a weak D call TRBD1 (6 bases). V lost 0 bases, J lost 0 bases, and 11 bases lay in between. The CDR3 has 17 residues. From germline, CDR1 is MGHRA and CDR2 YSYEKL. The CDR3 protein is CASSQEGGRATNEKLFF. The CDR3 DNA sequence: TGCGCCAGCAGCCAAGAAGGGGGACGTGCAACTAATGAAAAACTGTTTTTT.

V gene TRBV23-1 combines with J gene TRBJ1-2; D gene uncertain. TRBV23-1 belongs to the ORF category, with a function that is uncertain. V was trimmed by 2 bases and J by 2 bases, leaving 9 bases between them. The CDR3 spans 14 residues. The CDR3 protein is CASSQPALNYGYTF. DNA of the CDR3: TGCGCCAGCAGTCAACCCGCGTTAAACTATGGCTACACCTTC.

The chain combines TRBV6-6 with TRBJ2-2; 11 nucleotides agree with TRBD2. Looked up from germline, CDR1 is MNHNY and CDR2 is SVGAGI (reference sequence). The junction had 4 bases not matched to a gene; V was cut back by 5 bases and J by 2 bases. This CDR3 has 16 residues. CDR3 amino acids: CASSPGLAVNTGELFF. The CDR3 DNA reads TGTGCCAGCAGTCCGGGACTAGCGGTTAACACCGGGGAGCTGTTTTTT.

The rearrangement uses TRBV6-6 and TRBJ2-5, with 13 bases lining up with TRBD2. This CDR3 spans 16 amino acids. The junction had 4 bases not matched to a gene; V was cut back by 4 bases and J by 2 bases. CDR1 is MNHNY, CDR2 SVGAGI, per germline (reference sequence). The CDR3 region has the DNA TGTGCCAGCAGTTCCTGGACTAGCGGGGGACAAGAGACCCAGTACTTC. Its protein product is CASSSWTSGGQETQYF.

The rearrangement joins TRBV7-3 to TRBJ1-1; D is uncertain. V was cut by 5 bases and J by 2 bases, with 9 bases left in between. Germline values: CDR1 SGHTA, CDR2 FQGTGA. The CDR3 contains 13 residues. CDR3 residues: CASSTQENTEAFF. The CDR3 bases are TGTGCCAGCAGCACCCAGGAAAACACTGAAGCTTTCTTT.

The chain joins TRBV15 to TRBJ1-5; D is undetermined. CDR3 length: 14 amino acids. The germline V gene encodes CDR1 LNHNV and CDR2 YYDKDF (reference sequence). The V end was cut by 5 bases, the J end by 1 base, with 9 bases between. CDR3 sequence reads: CATSVMGSNQPQHF. The CDR3 DNA follows: TGTGCCACCAGCGTCATGGGGAGCAATCAGCCCCAGCATTTT. Combining the CDR3 with reference TRBV15 and TRBJ1-5 gives the whole variable domain DAMVIQNPRYQVTQFGKPVTLSCSQTLNHNVMYWYQQKSSQAPKLLFHYYDKDFNNEADTPDNFQSRRPNTSFCFLDIRSPGLGDTAMYLCATSVMGSNQPQHFGDGTRLSIL.

There are a few counts of this clone. This sequence joins TRBV7-9 and TRBJ1-2; D is undetermined. Germline CDR1 SEHNR, CDR2 FQNEAQ (reference sequence). The CDR3 has 15 residues. Trimming took off 1 base at V and 3 bases at J, with 12 bases between the two ends. CDR3: CASSLGSAEHYGYTF. The DNA for the CDR3 is TGTGCCAGCAGCTTAGGTTCGGCGGAACACTATGGCTACACCTTC.

This chain links TRBV7-9 with TRBJ2-2; D ambiguous. Germline V CDR1 and CDR2: SEHNR, FQNEAQ (reference sequence). The CDR3 sequence is 14 residues long. V was trimmed by 5 bases and J by 7 bases, leaving 14 bases between them. Here the CDR3 DNA reads TGTGCCAGCAGCCCGTCTCCCGGGCTCGGGGAGCTGTTTTTT. As protein: CASSPSPGLGELFF.

J is TRBJ2-5 and V is TRBV7-2; 7 nucleotides match TRBD1. Germline CDR1 and CDR2: SGHTA and FQGNSA. The ends lost 5 bases at V and 4 bases at J; junction bases unmatched: 10. The length of the CDR3 is 15 residues. The CDR3 loop is CASSPGQEVGETQYF. CDR3 DNA sequence: TGTGCCAGCAGCCCTGGACAGGAGGTAGGAGAGACCCAGTACTTC.

The chain combines TRBV7-9 with TRBJ2-1, with D possibly being TRBD1 (6 bases). The CDR3 consists of 17 residues. Germline values: CDR1 SEHNR, CDR2 FQNEAQ (reference sequence). Trimming stripped 3 bases from V and 3 bases from J, with 18 bases between. The CDR3 sequence: CASSFGFGTGLYNEQFF. The CDR3 nucleotides are TGTGCCAGCAGCTTCGGTTTCGGAACAGGGCTCTACAATGAGCAGTTCTTC.

The rearrangement links TRBV5-8 to TRBJ1-4; TRBD1 matches at 8 bases. This CDR3 spans 18 amino acids. The V gene's germline CDR1 is SGHTS and CDR2 YDEGEE. V dropped 0 bases and J dropped 0; count of bases not matched to a gene: 7. The chain's CDR3 is CASSLGTGNYATNEKLFF. Written as DNA, the CDR3 is TGTGCCAGCAGCTTGGGGACAGGGAACTATGCAACTAATGAAAAACTGTTTTTT.

The rearrangement joins TRBV18 to TRBJ1-2; tentative D call: TRBD1 (6 bases). CDR1 and CDR2 (germline): KGHSH, LQKENI. This CDR3 comprises 13 residues. Deletions cut 1 base from V and 6 bases from J, with 9 bases between. The CDR3 DNA reads TGTGCCAGCTCACCACGGGCAGGGGATGGCTACACCTTC. This encodes CASSPRAGDGYTF.

The chain recombines TRBV5-1 with TRBJ2-7; tentative D call: TRBD1 (5 bases). Germline lookup yields CDR1 SGHRS and CDR2 YFSETQ. Trimming removed 3 bases from V and 3 bases from J, with 13 bases in between. The CDR3 covers 14 residues. CDR3 in amino acids: CASSSGQVGYEQYF. CDR3 sequence (DNA): TGCGCCAGCAGCTCCGGACAAGTCGGCTACGAGCAGTACTTC.

This chain uses TRBV6-1 with TRBJ2-2; 9 nucleotides align to TRBD1. Germline values: CDR1 MNHNS, CDR2 SASEGT. CDR3 length: 12 residues. V was pared by 7 bases and J by 16 bases, with 10 bases of the junction left unmatched. The CDR3 DNA follows: TGTGCCAGCACCAGGACAGGGGCTGTGAAGTTTTTT. It yields the protein CASTRTGAVKFF.